The 5 T cell receptor beta chains below all came from one sample that was sequenced in a study of cytomegalovirus exposure and HLA in healthy donors. Vbeta (60) and Jbeta (13) primers were used in the PCR. Libraries were prepared by immunoSEQ multiplex PCR; TCRdb keeps only in-frame clonotypes and omits some of them. The sample carries roughly 110,000 clones, over 70% recorded once. Sequencing was performed on PBMCs. The receptor set was obtained from a man younger than 40 in good health and CMV-seronegative.

The chain combines TRBV7-8 with TRBJ1-1, with TRBD1 matching over 7 bases. With 2 bases clipped from V and 8 bases from J, the junction kept 2 bases outside the gene matches. CDR1 is SGHVS and CDR2 is FQNEAQ in the germline V gene. This CDR3 has 12 residues. CDR3 loop: CASSLQGVEAFF. CDR3 bases: TGTGCCAGCAGCTTACAGGGGGTGGAAGCTTTCTTT.

This rearrangement joins TRBV5-1 to TRBJ2-5; 8 bases map to TRBD2. The V gene end was trimmed by 0 bases and the J gene end by 5 bases; junction bases not matched to a gene: 9. The CDR3 loop spans 16 amino acids. Germline V lookup: CDR1 SGHRS, CDR2 YFSETQ. The CDR3 region is CASSLGGIAGSETQYF. As DNA, the CDR3 is TGCGCCAGCAGCTTGGGAGGGATAGCGGGGTCGGAGACCCAGTACTTC.

This clone was picked up one time. The chain recombines TRBV7-6 with TRBJ2-5, with D perhaps TRBD2 (6 bases). Trimming cost V 5 bases and J 1 base, with 17 bases left between them. CDR1 is SGHVS and CDR2 is FNYEAQ in the germline V gene. The CDR3 length is 16 residues. The CDR3 DNA is TGTGCCAGCAGCCAAGAGACTAGGCTCGTCCAAGAGACCCAGTACTTC. Amino acids: CASSQETRLVQETQYF.

The rearrangement links TRBV6-5 to TRBJ1-2; 8 bases are shared with TRBD1. The germline V gene has CDR1 MNHEY and CDR2 SVGAGI. The trim removed 4 bases at V and 8 bases at J, leaving 12 bases unmatched. The CDR3 has 15 amino acids. CDR3 DNA sequence: TGTGCCAGCAGTTCTTCAGGGGGCTTGCCGGGGGGCTACACCTTC. Protein sequence: CASSSSGGLPGGYTF.

J is TRBJ2-7 and V is TRBV7-9, with 9 bases aligning to TRBD2. Losses at the gene ends were 3 bases for V and 5 bases for J; bases not matched to a gene: 2. Per the germline V gene, CDR1 is SEHNR and CDR2 is FQNEAQ (reference sequence). This CDR3 region has 13 residues. In nucleotides, the CDR3 is TGTGCCAGCAGCTTTCCTAGCGGGGACGAGCAGTACTTC. This codes for CASSFPSGDEQYF.